This TCR beta chain stems from a study of blood T cell repertoires in COVID-19. On the study more broadly: Material from acute and convalescent COVID-19 was sourced from the United States, Italy and Spain. The cDNA or gDNA used as material had been derived from T cells, B-cell-depleted T cells, or PBMCs.

As processed by the authors: From reference gene primer amplification, estimates of nucleated cell counts were derived. TCRdb's copy holds only in-frame clones and misses some; the assay was immunoSEQ multiplex PCR. From that table come the V and J calls and clone size; the DNA was used to work out D and trimming. Among some 240,000 clones listed, about 81% were seen once. A Seattle source enrolled patients during active infection and followed them longitudinally. Per germline, CDR1 SGHTA and CDR2 FQGNSA. This CDR3 region has 16 residues. Losses at the gene ends were 6 bases for V and 6 bases for J; bases not matched to a gene: 14.

The sample comprised peripheral blood. This clonotype originated in a woman between 65 and 79 years old with COVID-19, enrolled during active disease. V usage is TRBV7-2 and J usage is TRBJ2-3, with 8 positions matching TRBD2. The CDR3 region is CASSISGTVPTDTQYF. In nucleotides, the CDR3 is TGTGCCAGCAGTATTAGCGGGACCGTACCAACCGATACGCAGTATTTT.